What follows are 22 T cell receptor beta chains derived from one specimen sequenced in a study of T-cell memory formation after mild COVID-19. In TCRdb, the 5' RACE reads were re-called with MiXCR into one record per CDR3 protein. This sample has 65,000 to 95,000 distinct CDR3 sequences; over 10% occur once, and the top ten carry 35% to 50%. The specimen sequenced was PBMCs or a T cell subset sorted from them (not recorded which). Every receptor here comes from a man aged 18-30 years who had mild COVID-19 (a few samples of this study predate the infection). Cell type and time point are not known.

J is TRBJ2-1 and V is TRBV12-3 or TRBV12-4; 7 bases fit TRBD1. The CDR3 has 14 residues. The V and J ends lost 5 bases and 2 bases, in that order; junction bases with no gene match: 3. The CDR3 bases are TGTGCCAGCAGTCTGACAGGGACCTACAATGAGCAGTTCTTC. Amino acid sequence: CASSLTGTYNEQFF.

The chain is built from TRBV5-6 and TRBJ2-1; 13 bases agree with TRBD2. This CDR3 contains 16 residues. With 3 bases clipped from V and 8 bases from J, the junction kept 8 bases outside the gene matches. Looked up from germline, CDR1 is SGHDT and CDR2 is YYEEEE. The CDR3 sequence is CASSWMTSGGFHEQFF. The CDR3 DNA sequence: TGTGCCAGCAGCTGGATGACTAGCGGGGGGTTCCATGAGCAGTTCTTC.

The rearrangement joins TRBV28 to TRBJ2-3; either TRBD1 or TRBD2 may fit D (5 bases each). The V gene's germline CDR1 is MDHEN and CDR2 SYDVKM. V lost 5 bases and J lost 5, with 17 bases in between. The CDR3 runs 15 residues. The CDR3 spells CASSHHGRDGDTQYF. The CDR3 nucleotides are TGTGCCAGCAGTCACCATGGAAGGGACGGAGATACGCAGTATTTT.

J is TRBJ1-3 and V is TRBV4-3; D call uncertain. V lost 2 bases to trimming and J lost 0 bases, with 11 bases between them. CDR1 and CDR2 from the germline V gene are LGHNA and YSLEER. The CDR3 has 16 residues. CDR3 sequence: CASSQLFMTSGNTIYF. The CDR3, as DNA: TGCGCCAGCAGCCAACTGTTTATGACCTCTGGAAACACCATATATTTT.

This clonotype has ten or more counts. The V call is TRBV11-2, the J call TRBJ2-1, with no clear D. CDR1 is SGHAT, CDR2 FQNNGV, per germline. V dropped 5 bases and J dropped 0 bases, with 5 bases sitting between them. CDR3 size: 13 residues. This CDR3 is CASSPTSYNEQFF. CDR3 coding DNA: TGTGCCAGCAGCCCGACCTCCTACAATGAGCAGTTCTTC.

This clonotype came up a few times. The J gene is TRBJ2-3, the V gene TRBV20-1; 9 nucleotides agree with TRBD2. J was trimmed by 2 bases and V by 3 bases; bases with no gene match: 6. This CDR3 contains 15 residues. CDR1 and CDR2 (germline): DFQATT, SNEGSKA (reference sequence). The CDR3 loop reads CSASQRGAYTDTQYF. In nucleotides, the CDR3 is TGCAGTGCTAGTCAGCGGGGGGCCTACACAGATACGCAGTATTTT.

The gene calls are TRBV4-1 and TRBJ2-1, with a possible D match to TRBD1 (5 bases). Germline loops: CDR1 MGHRA, CDR2 YSYEKL. The CDR3 sequence is 17 residues long. V was pared by 3 bases and J by 6 bases, with 21 bases between. CDR3 amino acids: CASSQKPSGMSGNEQFF. CDR3 in DNA: TGCGCCAGCAGCCAGAAGCCCTCAGGGATGTCGGGCAATGAGCAGTTCTTC.

The chain combines TRBV4-3 with TRBJ2-3; D may be TRBD1 or TRBD2 (5 bases each). V was clipped by 6 bases and J by 2 bases, with 15 bases between them. The CDR3 has 15 amino acids. The germline V gene has CDR1 LGHNA and CDR2 YSLEER. CDR3 loop: CASSGELGTTDTQYF. The CDR3 bases are TGCGCCAGCAGTGGGGAACTAGGGACCACAGATACGCAGTATTTT.

The chain joins TRBV6-5 to TRBJ1-6; 8 nucleotides match TRBD1. CDR1 is MNHEY and CDR2 is SVGAGI in the germline V gene. Unmatched junction bases numbered 10, after V lost 6 bases and J lost 0 bases. CDR3 length: 18 residues. CDR3 DNA: TGTGCCAGCAGATTACGACAGGGGTTAAGCTCCTATAATTCACCCCTCCACTTT. Residues: CASRLRQGLSSYNSPLHF.

This clonotype came up many times. V is TRBV6-5 and J is TRBJ2-3, with TRBD2 matching 8 bases. The CDR3 is 17 residues long. V dropped 5 bases and J dropped 1; count of bases not matched to a gene: 11. The germline CDR1 and CDR2 sequences are MNHEY and SVGAGI. CDR3 residues: CASSRPLGAGGTDTQYF. CDR3 sequence (DNA): TGTGCCAGCAGTCGTCCCCTGGGAGCGGGGGGCACAGATACGCAGTATTTT.

The rearrangement links TRBV11-3 to TRBJ2-3, with D unresolved. The germline CDR1 and CDR2 sequences are SGHNT and YENEEA. CDR3 length equals 14 residues. V was pared by 3 bases and J by 0 bases, with 7 bases between. The CDR3 DNA reads TGTGCCAGCAGCTTCCGGTCTAGCACAGATACGCAGTATTTT. Its translation: CASSFRSSTDTQYF.

This clonotype showed up many times. The genes are TRBV6-2 or TRBV6-3 and TRBJ2-3; possible D gene TRBD1, 6 bases. Deletions cut 2 bases from V and 9 bases from J, with 18 bases between. The CDR3 loop spans 15 amino acids. The V gene's germline CDR1 is MNHEY and CDR2 SVGEGT. In DNA form, the CDR3 reads TGTGCCAGCAGTTACGAAGGGGGAACCCCAGGGACGCAGTATTTT. It is translated as CASSYEGGTPGTQYF.

This clonotype has only one observation. This chain joins TRBV28 and TRBJ1-2; a possible D gene is TRBD1 (5 bases). The CDR3 covers 14 residues. The germline V and J ends were trimmed by 6 bases and 5 bases, with 16 bases remaining between them. Germline values: CDR1 MDHEN, CDR2 SYDVKM. The CDR3: CASRGGSRRYGYTF. In DNA, the CDR3 is TGTGCCAGCAGGGGGGGGTCAAGGCGATATGGCTACACCTTC.

This clonotype was counted between two and nine times. The V gene is TRBV7-9, the J gene TRBJ1-4; possible D gene TRBD1, 6 bases. V was clipped by 5 bases and J by 0 bases, with 7 bases between them. CDR3 length: 14 amino acids. Germline V gene lookup returns CDR1 SEHNR and CDR2 FQNEAQ (reference sequence). CDR3 loop: CASSGTSTNEKLFF. DNA for the CDR3: TGTGCCAGCAGCGGGACATCAACTAATGAAAAACTGTTTTTT.

The chain employs TRBV7-2 and TRBJ2-7; D unclear. V gave up 3 bases and J gave up 0 bases, with 6 bases separating them. The germline gives CDR1 SGHTA, CDR2 FQGNSA. This CDR3 comprises 13 residues. CDR3 region: CASSLTASYEQYF. The CDR3, as DNA: TGTGCCAGCAGCTTGACGGCCTCCTACGAGCAGTACTTC.

This clonotype was detected only a few times. The chain combines TRBV28 with TRBJ1-1; D is uncertain. Germline V gene sequence: CDR1 MDHEN, CDR2 SYDVKM. The CDR3 loop spans 12 amino acids. V was cut by 6 bases and J by 6 bases, with 11 bases left in between. CDR3 bases: TGTGCCAGCAGCCGGCGGGTCCCTGAAGCTTTCTTT. Its translation: CASSRRVPEAFF.

This clonotype was picked up many times. V and J are TRBV7-9 and TRBJ2-7, with TRBD1 identical over 10 bases. This CDR3 has 13 residues. The trim removed 8 bases at V and 1 base at J, leaving 2 bases unmatched. Germline assignment: CDR1 SEHNR and CDR2 FQNEAQ (reference sequence). CDR3 in amino acids: CASGGQGSYEQYV. The CDR3 DNA is TGTGCCAGCGGGGGACAGGGGTCCTACGAGCAGTACGTC.

This clonotype was seen at least ten times. The chain joins TRBV6-2 or TRBV6-3 to TRBJ2-2, with D maybe TRBD2 (6 bases). CDR3 length equals 15 residues. Germline V gene lookup returns CDR1 MNHEY and CDR2 SVGEGT. Trimming cost V 6 bases and J 4 bases, with 15 bases left between them. The DNA of the CDR3 is TGTGCCAGCAGAGAGGGTAGGGAGGCCACCGGGGAGCTGTTTTTT. Translating it yields CASREGREATGELFF.

This clonotype has only a few counts. The chain employs TRBV7-6 and TRBJ2-7; D is undetermined. V lost 4 bases, J lost 0 bases, and 7 bases lay in between. Germline V gene lookup returns CDR1 SGHVS and CDR2 FNYEAQ. CDR3 length: 13 residues. CDR3 DNA: TGTGCCAGCAGCTCGCAAGACTCCTACGAGCAGTACTTC. Encoded protein: CASSSQDSYEQYF.

In this sample, this clonotype turned up a few times. This chain connects TRBV12-3 or TRBV12-4 to TRBJ2-7, with a possible D match to TRBD2 (7 bases). The CDR3 has 14 amino acids. V gave up 4 bases and J gave up 3 bases, with 13 bases separating them. The CDR3 region has the DNA TGTGCCAGCAGTTGGGGGGGGGCTTACTACGAGCAGTACTTC. Translated, it gives CASSWGGAYYEQYF.

This clonotype has only a few counts. This chain uses TRBV24-1 with TRBJ1-2; 8 nucleotides align to TRBD1. Trimming removed 4 bases from V and 8 bases from J; junction bases left unmatched: 8. From germline, CDR1 is KGHDR and CDR2 SFDVKD. There are 14 residues in the CDR3. The CDR3 protein is CATSDTGTGRGYTF. The CDR3 region has the DNA TGTGCCACCAGTGACACCGGGACAGGACGGGGCTACACCTTC.

This clonotype was seen a handful of times. The J gene is TRBJ2-3, the V gene TRBV24-1; TRBD2 aligns across 8 bases. CDR1 and CDR2 (germline): KGHDR, SFDVKD. The CDR3 length is 16 residues. The ends lost 3 bases at V and 3 bases at J; junction bases unmatched: 7. The CDR3 nucleotides read TGTGCCACCAGTGATGTCACTAGCGGTAGGACAGATACGCAGTATTTT. Protein: CATSDVTSGRTDTQYF.